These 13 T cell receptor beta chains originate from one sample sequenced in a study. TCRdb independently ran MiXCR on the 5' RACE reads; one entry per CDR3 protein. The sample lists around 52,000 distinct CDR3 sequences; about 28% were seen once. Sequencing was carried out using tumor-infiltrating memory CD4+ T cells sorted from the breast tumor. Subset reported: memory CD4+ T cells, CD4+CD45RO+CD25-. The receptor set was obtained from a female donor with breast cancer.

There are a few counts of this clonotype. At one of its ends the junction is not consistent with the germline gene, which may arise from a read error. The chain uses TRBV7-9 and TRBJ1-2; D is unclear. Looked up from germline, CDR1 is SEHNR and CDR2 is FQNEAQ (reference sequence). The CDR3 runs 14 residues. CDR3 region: CASSLETGIYDYTF. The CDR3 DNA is TGTGCCAGCAGCTTAGAAACGGGAATATATGACTACACCTTC.

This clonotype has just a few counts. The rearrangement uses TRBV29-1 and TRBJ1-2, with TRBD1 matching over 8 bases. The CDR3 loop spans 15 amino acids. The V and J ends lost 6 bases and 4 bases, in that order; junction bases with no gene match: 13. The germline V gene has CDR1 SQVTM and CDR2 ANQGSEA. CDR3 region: CSVGERDRQSYGYTF. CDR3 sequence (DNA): TGCAGCGTGGGGGAACGGGACAGGCAGTCCTATGGCTACACCTTC. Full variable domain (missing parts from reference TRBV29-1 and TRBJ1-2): SAVISQKPSRDICQRGTSLTIQCQVDSQVTMMFWYRQQPGQSLTLIATANQGSEATYESGFVIDKFPISRPNLTFSTLTVSNMSPEDSSIYLCSVGERDRQSYGYTFGSGTRLTVV.

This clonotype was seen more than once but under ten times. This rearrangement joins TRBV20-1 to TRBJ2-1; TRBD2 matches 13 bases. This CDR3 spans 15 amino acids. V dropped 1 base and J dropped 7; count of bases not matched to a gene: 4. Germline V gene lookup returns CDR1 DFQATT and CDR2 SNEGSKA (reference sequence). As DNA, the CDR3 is TGCAGTGCTAGAGGTCCGGGACTAGCGGGAAATGAGCAGTTCTTC. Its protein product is CSARGPGLAGNEQFF.

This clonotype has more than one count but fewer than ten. The CDR3 sequence is CASSTTADTQYF. CDR3 coding DNA: TGCGCCAGCAGCACCACCGCAGATACGCAGTATTTT. The chain carries TRBV5-1 and TRBJ2-3; no firm D call. Per germline, CDR1 SGHRS and CDR2 YFSETQ. The CDR3 sequence is 12 residues long. Trimming cost V 4 bases and J 4 bases, with 7 bases left between them.

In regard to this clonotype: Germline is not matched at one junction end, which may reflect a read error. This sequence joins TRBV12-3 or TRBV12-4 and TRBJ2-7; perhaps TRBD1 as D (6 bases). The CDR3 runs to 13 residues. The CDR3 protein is CANSSGQPYEQYF. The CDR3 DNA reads TGTGCCAACAGTTCCGGACAGCCCTACGAGCAGTACTTC.

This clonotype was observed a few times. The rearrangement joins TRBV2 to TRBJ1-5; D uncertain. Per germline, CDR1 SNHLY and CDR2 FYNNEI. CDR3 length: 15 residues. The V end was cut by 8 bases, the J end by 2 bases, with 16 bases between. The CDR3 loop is CASLAERGGNQPQHF. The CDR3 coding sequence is TGTGCCAGCCTAGCGGAACGTGGAGGCAATCAGCCCCAGCATTTT.

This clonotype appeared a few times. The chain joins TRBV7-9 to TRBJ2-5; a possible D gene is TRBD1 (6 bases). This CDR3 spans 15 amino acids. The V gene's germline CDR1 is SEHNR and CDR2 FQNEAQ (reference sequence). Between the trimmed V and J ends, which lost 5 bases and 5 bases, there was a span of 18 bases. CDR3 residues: CASSLTGWEEETQYF. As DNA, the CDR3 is TGTGCCAGCAGCCTTACAGGGTGGGAAGAGGAGACCCAGTACTTC. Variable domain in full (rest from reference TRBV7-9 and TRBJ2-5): DTGVSQNPRHKITKRGQNVTFRCDPISEHNRLYWYRQTLGQGPEFLTYFQNEAQLEKSRLLSDRFSAERPKGSFSTLEIQRTEQGDSAMYLCASSLTGWEEETQYFGPGTRLLVL.

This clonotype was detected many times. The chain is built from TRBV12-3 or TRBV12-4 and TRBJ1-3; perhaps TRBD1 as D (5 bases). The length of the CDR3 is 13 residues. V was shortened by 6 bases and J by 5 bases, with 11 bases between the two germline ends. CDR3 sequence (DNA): TGTGCCAGCAGGCGGGGGAATCGAAACACCATATATTTT. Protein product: CASRRGNRNTIYF.

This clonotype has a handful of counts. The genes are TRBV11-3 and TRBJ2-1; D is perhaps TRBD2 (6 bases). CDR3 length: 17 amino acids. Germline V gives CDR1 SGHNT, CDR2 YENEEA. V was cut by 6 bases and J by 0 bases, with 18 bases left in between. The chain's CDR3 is CASSRIGGGLSYNEQFF. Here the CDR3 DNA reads TGTGCCAGCAGTAGAATCGGGGGAGGACTCTCCTACAATGAGCAGTTCTTC.

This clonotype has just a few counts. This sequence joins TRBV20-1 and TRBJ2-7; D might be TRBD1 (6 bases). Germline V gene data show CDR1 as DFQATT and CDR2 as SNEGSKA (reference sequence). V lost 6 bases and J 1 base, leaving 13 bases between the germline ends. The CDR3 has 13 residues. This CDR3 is CSAPRGISYEQYF. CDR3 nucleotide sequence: TGCAGTGCCCCCAGGGGAATATCCTACGAGCAGTACTTC.

The CDR3 sequence: CASSLESDRNQPQHF. In nucleotides, the CDR3 is TGTGCCAGCAGCTTGGAATCGGACAGAAATCAGCCCCAGCATTTT. This rearrangement joins TRBV7-9 to TRBJ1-5; D is possibly TRBD1 (6 bases). This CDR3 has 15 amino acids. Trimming removed 3 bases at V and 4 bases at J, with 13 bases between. Germline V gene lookup returns CDR1 SEHNR and CDR2 FQNEAQ (reference sequence).

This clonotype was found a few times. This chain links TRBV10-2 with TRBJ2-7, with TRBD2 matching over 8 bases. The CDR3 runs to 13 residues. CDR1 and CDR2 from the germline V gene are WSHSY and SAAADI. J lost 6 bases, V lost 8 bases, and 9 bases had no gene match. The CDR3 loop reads CASASAGGSEQYF. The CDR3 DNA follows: TGCGCCAGCGCGAGCGCGGGAGGAAGCGAGCAGTACTTC.

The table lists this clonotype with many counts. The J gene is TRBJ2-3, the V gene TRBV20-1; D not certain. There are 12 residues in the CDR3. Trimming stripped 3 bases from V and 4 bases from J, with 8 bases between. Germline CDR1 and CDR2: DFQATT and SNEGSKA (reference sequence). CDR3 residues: CSARSNADTQYF. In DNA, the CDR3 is TGCAGTGCTAGGTCAAACGCAGATACGCAGTATTTT.